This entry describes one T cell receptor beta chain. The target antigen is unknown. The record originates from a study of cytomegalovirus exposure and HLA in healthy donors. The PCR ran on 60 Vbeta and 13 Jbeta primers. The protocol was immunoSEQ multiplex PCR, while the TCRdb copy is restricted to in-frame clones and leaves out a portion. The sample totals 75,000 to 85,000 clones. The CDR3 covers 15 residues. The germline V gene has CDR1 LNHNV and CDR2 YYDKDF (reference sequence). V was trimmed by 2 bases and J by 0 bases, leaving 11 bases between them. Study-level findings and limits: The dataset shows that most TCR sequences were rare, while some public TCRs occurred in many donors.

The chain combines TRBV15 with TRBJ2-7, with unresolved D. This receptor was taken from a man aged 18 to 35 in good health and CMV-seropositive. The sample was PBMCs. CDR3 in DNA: TGTGCCACCAGCAGACAAAAGATCAGCTCCTACGAGCAGTACTTC. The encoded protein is CATSRQKISSYEQYF.